This T cell receptor (beta chain) was captured by sequencing in a study of cytomegalovirus exposure and HLA in healthy donors. Study-wide results and caveats: The listing of roughly 160 TCR beta chains classed them as cytomegalovirus-associated.

This CDR3 has 13 amino acids. CDR1 and CDR2 (germline): SGHTA, FQGNSA. Trimming removed 3 bases at V and 2 bases at J, with 7 bases between. It was with 60 Vbeta and 13 Jbeta primers that the PCR ran. Measured with immunoSEQ multiplex PCR; TCRdb has only the in-frame clones, and not every one. The data hold about 160,000 clones, with approximately 77% observed a single time. About this clone: The target antigen is unknown.

The chain carries TRBV7-2 and TRBJ1-1; maybe TRBD1 (5 bases). Sequenced input: PBMCs. The source of this sequence is a female donor in good health and CMV-seronegative. The CDR3 here is CASSFQGNTEAFF. CDR3 nucleotide sequence: TGTGCCAGCAGCTTCCAGGGAAACACTGAAGCTTTCTTT.